This TCR beta chain appears in the sequencing data of a study of beta chain features in type 1 diabetes. Turning to the study itself: All of the samples together had approximately 99 million sorted cells examined. Study-level points and caveats: Patients with type 1 diabetes showed fewer VDJ junction insertions and more deletions.

Researchers reported sorting CD4+ naive, central memory, regulatory and stem cell-like memory cells via CD45RO/CCR7/CD25/CD127/CD95/CD27. Per the germline V gene, CDR1 is LGHNA and CDR2 is YSLEER. Between the trimmed V and J ends, which lost 5 bases and 7 bases, there was a span of 18 bases. CDR3 length: 15 amino acids. What was sequenced were expressed TCRB transcripts, since all of the isolated RNA had been reverse transcribed. Sequencing was performed with immunoSEQ multiplex PCR; in TCRdb, only in-frame clones are kept and a portion is missing. The sample lists a few hundred thousand clones, 13% to 15% seen once, with 6.7% in the top ten. This clone was detected a few times. Its antigen is currently unknown.

The TCR comes from a man aged 25 to 40 in good health. The gene calls are TRBV4-3 and TRBJ2-1; D is possibly TRBD1 (6 bases). The sequenced sample was central memory CD4+ T cells from blood. In DNA, the CDR3 is TGCGCCAGCAGCGAGGAAGGGGGAGTGGGGAATGAGCAGTTCTTC. Protein: CASSEEGGVGNEQFF.